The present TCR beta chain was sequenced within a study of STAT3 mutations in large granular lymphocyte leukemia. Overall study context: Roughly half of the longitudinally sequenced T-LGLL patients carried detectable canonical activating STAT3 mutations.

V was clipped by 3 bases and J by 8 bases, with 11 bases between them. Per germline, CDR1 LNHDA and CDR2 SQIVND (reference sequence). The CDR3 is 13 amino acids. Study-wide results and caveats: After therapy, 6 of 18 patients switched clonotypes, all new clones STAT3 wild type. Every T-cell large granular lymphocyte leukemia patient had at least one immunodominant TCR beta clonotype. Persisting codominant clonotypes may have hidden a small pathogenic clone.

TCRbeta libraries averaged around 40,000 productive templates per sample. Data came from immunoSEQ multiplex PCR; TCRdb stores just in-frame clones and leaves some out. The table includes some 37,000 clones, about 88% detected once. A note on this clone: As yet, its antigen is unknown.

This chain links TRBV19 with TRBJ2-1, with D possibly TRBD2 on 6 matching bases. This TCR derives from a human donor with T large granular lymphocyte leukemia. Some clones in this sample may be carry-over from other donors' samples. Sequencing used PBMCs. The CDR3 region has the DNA TGTGCCAGTAGTATTGGCCAGCGGGATGAGCAGTTCTTC. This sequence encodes CASSIGQRDEQFF.